The TCR beta chain described here comes from a study of vaccination and CD4 T cells after COVID-19. Once obtained from cultured CD4+ T cells, the DNA was sequenced using the Oncomine TCR Beta short-read assay. One entry per CDR3 protein, called by TCRdb with MiXCR from the PCR reads. The data hold around 20,000 distinct CDR3 sequences, with 58% observed a single time. To note about this clonotype: The target antigen is unknown.

V lost 3 bases to trimming and J lost 8 bases, with 8 bases between them. The CDR3 totals 12 residues. Looked up from germline, CDR1 is SGHVS and CDR2 is FNYEAQ. Treatment specified: roughly ten-day PBMC culture with coronavirus spike peptide pools or control peptides (ViraFEST assay). The V and J genes are TRBV7-6 and TRBJ2-1; D gene uncertain. This clonotype was obtained from a human donor who had recovered from COVID-19. The sequencing used CD4+ T cells from blood, cultured in vitro, collected before SARS-CoV-2 vaccination. CDR3 in DNA: TGTGCCAGCAGCTTGTTCCGGGATGAGCAGTTCTTC. It codes for CASSLFRDEQFF.